This TCR beta chain comes out of a study of HIV-infected patients and healthy controls. Reverse transcription used roughly 480 ng RNA and constant-region primers for alpha and beta. Separate chain-specific third strand synthesis with multiplexing indices produced the alpha and beta libraries. A 5' RACE adapter with a random hexamer and the SP2 primer site was joined to cDNA. TCRdb reprocessed the 5' RACE reads with MiXCR, giving one entry per CDR3 protein. Here the sample spans about 8,500 distinct CDR3 sequences, under 6% being singletons. V lost 5 bases and J lost 4; bases outside the gene matches: 13. Germline V gives CDR1 DFQATT, CDR2 SNEGSKA (reference sequence). This CDR3 is 16 amino acids long. General study findings and limits: HIV-infected patients shared fewer CDR3 sequences between individuals than healthy controls.

Whole blood was used without fractionation, so all unsorted peripheral T cells were included. This clonotype appeared a few times. Its antigen is as yet unknown. This chain connects TRBV20-1 to TRBJ2-1; 8 bases align to TRBD2. This clonotype originated in an adult in good health. Sequencing was performed on blood. The CDR3 DNA reads TGCAGTGCTCCGTCCTTCGGCGGGAGGAGATACAATGAGCAGTTCTTC. Translation gives CSAPSFGGRRYNEQFF.